These 31 T cell receptor beta chains share one sample of origin, sequenced in a study of cytomegalovirus exposure and HLA in healthy donors. This table comes from immunoSEQ multiplex PCR, and its TCRdb copy is limited to in-frame clones, with some not included. The sample consists of some 76,000 clones, approximately 94% of them appearing once. Material for sequencing was PBMCs. All receptors derive from a woman in her late teens or twenties in good health and CMV-seropositive.

The genes are TRBV7-9 and TRBJ1-1; no definite D call. This CDR3 region has 16 residues. Germline CDR1 is SEHNR and CDR2 is FQNEAQ (reference sequence). V lost 5 bases and J 7 bases, leaving 23 bases between the germline ends. The CDR3 sequence: CASSLLRQTTVREAFF. Written as DNA, the CDR3 is TGTGCCAGCAGCCTATTGCGGCAAACCACCGTGCGTGAAGCTTTCTTT.

The V gene is TRBV18, the J gene TRBJ2-5; TRBD2 matches 9 bases. The CDR3 is 16 residues long. The ends lost 3 bases at V and 3 bases at J; junction bases unmatched: 8. The V gene's germline CDR1 is KGHSH and CDR2 LQKENI. The CDR3 loop is CASSPVAGANKETQYF. CDR3 in DNA: TGTGCCAGCTCACCTGTAGCGGGGGCGAACAAAGAGACCCAGTACTTC.

With respect to this clone: The same CDR3 is also encoded by other DNA sequences in this sample. This chain uses TRBV7-9 with TRBJ1-1, with D possibly matching TRBD1 (5 bases). Germline V gene lookup returns CDR1 SEHNR and CDR2 FQNEAQ (reference sequence). Between the trimmed V and J ends, which lost 1 base and 0 bases, there was a span of 6 bases. The length of the CDR3 is 14 residues. DNA of the CDR3: TGTGCCAGCAGCTTAGGACAGTTGAACACTGAAGCTTTCTTT. Translating gives CASSLGQLNTEAFF.

The V and J genes are TRBV11-3 and TRBJ2-1; D possibly corresponds to TRBD2 (6 bases). V gave up 0 bases and J gave up 4 bases, with 13 bases separating them. The CDR3 runs to 16 residues. CDR1 is SGHNT, CDR2 YENEEA, per germline. CDR3 sequence (DNA): TGTGCCAGCAGCTTAGATAGCGGCGGATTTTACAATGAGCAGTTCTTC. The encoded protein is CASSLDSGGFYNEQFF.

V usage is TRBV6-5 and J usage is TRBJ1-1; D gene uncertain. The CDR3 totals 15 residues. Germline V CDR1 and CDR2: MNHEY, SVGAGI. V was clipped by 0 bases and J by 1 base, with 9 bases between them. CDR3: CASSYSEGRNTEAFF. CDR3 bases: TGTGCCAGCAGTTACTCGGAGGGTCGGAACACTGAAGCTTTCTTT.

The chain carries TRBV10-3 and TRBJ1-6, with 8 bases lining up with TRBD1. The ends lost 6 bases at V and 8 bases at J; junction bases unmatched: 3. The CDR3 extends over 13 amino acids. The germline CDR1 and CDR2 sequences are ENHRY and SYGVKD. The CDR3 nucleotides read TGTGCCATCAGGGACAGGGTCGATTCACCCCTCCACTTT. Translating it yields CAIRDRVDSPLHF.

The J gene is TRBJ1-5, the V gene TRBV5-1, with D perhaps matching TRBD1 (5 bases). V lost 0 bases and J 5 bases, leaving 12 bases between the germline ends. The CDR3 length is 15 residues. Germline lookup yields CDR1 SGHRS and CDR2 YFSETQ. This CDR3 reads CASSLVGGTDQPQHF. CDR3 sequence (DNA): TGCGCCAGCAGCTTGGTCGGGGGAACAGATCAGCCCCAGCATTTT.

The CDR3 coding sequence is TGTGCCAGCAGCGTAGACCCTAGCGGGCCTTCCGAGCAGTACTTC. It yields the protein CASSVDPSGPSEQYF. This chain uses TRBV9 with TRBJ2-7; 8 bases match TRBD2. The CDR3 has 15 amino acids. V was clipped by 0 bases and J by 6 bases; unmatched bases: 8. Germline lookup yields CDR1 SGDLS and CDR2 YYNGEE.

V usage is TRBV7-8 and J usage is TRBJ2-2, with TRBD1 matching over 9 bases. V shed 5 bases, J shed 3 bases, and the junction held 4 bases outside the gene matches. The CDR3 is made up of 15 amino acids. The germline V gene encodes CDR1 SGHVS and CDR2 FQNEAQ. The CDR3 nucleotides read TGTGCCAGCAGCCGGGACAGGGATCACACCGGGGAGCTGTTTTTT. Encoded protein: CASSRDRDHTGELFF.

The rearrangement links TRBV7-9 to TRBJ2-1; D gene unclear. The ends were cut back, 0 bases at V and 4 bases at J, with 7 bases in the middle. Germline V gives CDR1 SEHNR, CDR2 FQNEAQ (reference sequence). The CDR3 is 14 residues long. As DNA, the CDR3 is TGTGCCAGCAGCTTAGCGAACAGTTACAATGAGCAGTTCTTC. It translates to CASSLANSYNEQFF.

The chain carries TRBV4-2 and TRBJ1-2, with 7 positions matching TRBD1. Germline V gene sequence: CDR1 LGHNA, CDR2 YNFKEQ. Losses at the gene ends were 1 base for V and 6 bases for J; bases not matched to a gene: 8. CDR3 length: 15 residues. This CDR3 reads CASSQGGDRADGYTF. Here the CDR3 DNA reads TGTGCCAGCAGCCAAGGGGGGGACAGAGCAGATGGCTACACCTTC.

The rearrangement uses TRBV27 and TRBJ2-1; D is possibly TRBD2 (6 bases). There are 14 residues in the CDR3. Germline values: CDR1 MNHEY, CDR2 SMNVEV (reference sequence). Trimming cost V 7 bases and J 2 bases, with 12 bases left between them. This chain's CDR3 is CASTPGLPYNEQFF. CDR3 sequence (DNA): TGTGCCAGCACCCCGGGACTCCCCTACAATGAGCAGTTCTTC.

The chain joins TRBV7-6 to TRBJ2-5, with D hard to call. The V gene lost 2 bases and the J gene lost 5 bases, with 6 bases spanning the gap. Germline assignment: CDR1 SGHVS and CDR2 FNYEAQ. The CDR3 totals 12 residues. The CDR3 nucleotides are TGTGCCAGCAGCTTAAACGGGGAGACCCAGTACTTC. This encodes CASSLNGETQYF.

The chain employs TRBV7-8 and TRBJ1-2, with 9 bases identical to TRBD1. The germline gives CDR1 SGHVS, CDR2 FQNEAQ. This CDR3 region has 16 residues. V shed 0 bases and J 4 bases; nucleotides not matched to a gene: 6. The CDR3 coding sequence is TGTGCCAGCAGCTTAGCGGGACAGGGCCAATTCTATGGCTACACCTTC. Its protein is CASSLAGQGQFYGYTF.

The chain combines TRBV30 with TRBJ1-6; maybe TRBD1 (6 bases). Trimming stripped 0 bases from V and 10 bases from J, with 22 bases between. Germline loops: CDR1 GTSNPN, CDR2 SVGIG (reference sequence). The length of the CDR3 is 17 residues. The CDR3 sequence: CAWSVGATTGPKSPLHF. The CDR3 nucleotides read TGTGCCTGGAGTGTAGGGGCAACGACAGGCCCAAAGTCACCCCTCCACTTT.

The chain is built from TRBV7-9 and TRBJ2-3; D gene uncertain. Trimming removed 3 bases from V and 6 bases from J, with 7 bases in between. Germline-derived CDR1 and CDR2 are SEHNR and FQNEAQ (reference sequence). CDR3 size: 12 residues. The CDR3 nucleotides are TGTGCCAGCAGCTTTGGTGCGGATACGCAGTATTTT. Protein sequence: CASSFGADTQYF. The full variable domain, rest sourced from reference TRBV7-9 and TRBJ2-3, is DTGVSQNPRHKITKRGQNVTFRCDPISEHNRLYWYRQTLGQGPEFLTYFQNEAQLEKSRLLSDRFSAERPKGSFSTLEIQRTEQGDSAMYLCASSFGADTQYFGPGTRLTVL.

The V and J genes are TRBV9 and TRBJ2-5; 9 nucleotides match TRBD1. The CDR3 runs to 17 residues. V shed 3 bases and J 5 bases; nucleotides not matched to a gene: 14. Germline V gene data show CDR1 as SGDLS and CDR2 as YYNGEE. DNA of the CDR3: TGTGCCAGCAGCGGGGCTTCGGGACAGGGTTTAGTGGAGACCCAGTACTTC. As protein: CASSGASGQGLVETQYF.

The chain couples TRBV5-8 to TRBJ2-7; TRBD1 matches at 8 bases. There are 16 residues in the CDR3. Germline V CDR1 and CDR2: SGHTS, YDEGEE. Unmatched junction bases numbered 12, after V lost 4 bases and J lost 3 bases. CDR3 residues: CASSVRTGNKVYEQYF. The CDR3, as DNA: TGTGCCAGCAGCGTTAGGACAGGGAATAAGGTCTACGAGCAGTACTTC.

This clone is a singleton in its sample. This chain links TRBV5-1 with TRBJ2-1; the D gene is possibly TRBD2 (6 bases). V lost 2 bases and J lost 7, with 13 bases in between. CDR3 length: 14 residues. The germline gives CDR1 SGHRS, CDR2 YFSETQ. The CDR3 region is CASSLTAGKNEQFF. The DNA for the CDR3 is TGCGCCAGCAGCTTAACAGCGGGTAAAAATGAGCAGTTCTTC. Variable domain in full (rest from reference TRBV5-1 and TRBJ2-1): KAGVTQTPRYLIKTRGQQVTLSCSPISGHRSVSWYQQTPGQGLQFLFEYFSETQRNKGNFPGRFSGRQFSNSRSEMNVSTLELGDSALYLCASSLTAGKNEQFFGPGTRLTVL.

V usage is TRBV19 and J usage is TRBJ1-1; D remains unclear. V was clipped by 5 bases and J by 0 bases, with 7 bases between them. CDR3 length equals 13 residues. Germline V gives CDR1 LNHDA, CDR2 SQIVND (reference sequence). CDR3 bases: TGTGCCAGTAGTGGTACAGTGAACACTGAAGCTTTCTTT. The encoded protein is CASSGTVNTEAFF. The whole variable domain, remainder taken from reference TRBV19 and TRBJ1-1, is DGGITQSPKYLFRKEGQNVTLSCEQNLNHDAMYWYRQDPGQGLRLIYYSQIVNDFQKGDIAEGYSVSREKKESFPLTVTSAQKNPTAFYLCASSGTVNTEAFFGQGTRLTVV.

This chain connects TRBV10-3 to TRBJ1-2; no definite D call. Germline CDR1 reads ENHRY; CDR2 reads SYGVKD. V lost 0 bases, J lost 8 bases, and 16 bases lay in between. CDR3 length: 15 amino acids. The chain's CDR3 is CAISESTPIRAGYTF. The CDR3, as DNA: TGTGCCATCAGTGAGTCTACTCCGATTCGAGCCGGCTACACCTTC.

The chain links TRBV7-9 to TRBJ2-3; 7 nucleotides align to TRBD2. V gave up 4 bases and J gave up 2 bases; unmatched junction bases: 6. The CDR3 is made up of 15 amino acids. CDR1 is SEHNR, CDR2 FQNEAQ, per germline (reference sequence). This CDR3 is CASSSSSGLTDTQYF. The CDR3 DNA is TGTGCCAGCAGCTCCTCTAGCGGACTCACAGATACGCAGTATTTT.

The rearrangement links TRBV28 to TRBJ2-3; D not certain. V lost 6 bases, J lost 2 bases, and 12 bases lay in between. The CDR3 runs to 14 residues. The V gene's germline CDR1 is MDHEN and CDR2 SYDVKM. The CDR3 DNA reads as TGTGCCAGCAGAAGTAGTACCTACACAGATACGCAGTATTTT. Translation gives CASRSSTYTDTQYF.

This chain uses TRBV6-5 with TRBJ2-5, with D possibly TRBD1 on 5 matching bases. The CDR3 has 13 amino acids. The V and J ends lost 2 bases and 3 bases respectively, with 7 bases between them. In germline, CDR1 is MNHEY, CDR2 SVGAGI. The CDR3 DNA is TGTGCCAGCAGTTACGGCAGGGAAGAGACCCAGTACTTC. The encoded protein is CASSYGREETQYF.

This chain uses TRBV5-6 with TRBJ2-7; TRBD1 aligns across 9 bases. The CDR3 sequence is 15 residues long. The germline V gene encodes CDR1 SGHDT and CDR2 YYEEEE. The V gene end was trimmed by 4 bases and the J gene end by 0 bases; junction bases not matched to a gene: 5. CDR3 nucleotides: TGTGCCAGCAGCCCTCCGGGACAGGGCTCCTACGAGCAGTACTTC. Its translation: CASSPPGQGSYEQYF.

This clone was detected once. This chain links TRBV19 with TRBJ2-7, with 8 positions matching TRBD1. Germline V gene data show CDR1 as LNHDA and CDR2 as SQIVND (reference sequence). Losses at the gene ends were 5 bases for V and 2 bases for J; bases not matched to a gene: 5. This CDR3 has 14 residues. The CDR3 spells CASSSRTGPYEQYF. CDR3 DNA: TGTGCCAGTAGTTCAAGGACAGGGCCCTACGAGCAGTACTTC. The complete variable domain, with remaining parts taken from reference TRBV19 and TRBJ2-7, reads DGGITQSPKYLFRKEGQNVTLSCEQNLNHDAMYWYRQDPGQGLRLIYYSQIVNDFQKGDIAEGYSVSREKKESFPLTVTSAQKNPTAFYLCASSSRTGPYEQYFGPGTRLTVT.

The V call is TRBV27, the J call TRBJ2-5, with 8 bases matching TRBD2. Germline CDR1 MNHEY, CDR2 SMNVEV (reference sequence). The ends lost 3 bases at V and 5 bases at J; junction bases unmatched: 8. The CDR3 consists of 15 residues. CDR3: CASSLSGGIGETQYF. The DNA for the CDR3 is TGTGCCAGCAGTTTGTCGGGGGGGATTGGTGAGACCCAGTACTTC.

V is TRBV29-1 and J is TRBJ2-1, with 10 bases matching TRBD2. This CDR3 contains 14 residues. The germline gives CDR1 SQVTM, CDR2 ANQGSEA. Trimming took 2 bases from V and 2 from J; bases not matched to a gene: 0. The CDR3 loop is CSVETSGTYNEQFF. Here the CDR3 DNA reads TGCAGCGTTGAAACTAGCGGGACCTACAATGAGCAGTTCTTC.

The chain employs TRBV6-1 and TRBJ2-6, with D possibly being TRBD1 (5 bases). The CDR3 is 16 amino acids. The germline V gene has CDR1 MNHNS and CDR2 SASEGT. With 1 base removed from V and 2 bases from J, the gap between germline ends came to 9 bases. The CDR3: CASSEGQGTGANVLTF. The CDR3 bases are TGTGCCAGCAGTGAAGGGCAGGGCACTGGGGCCAACGTCCTGACTTTC.

V and J are TRBV5-4 and TRBJ2-5; D not certain. The CDR3 is 11 amino acids. Germline CDR1 SGHNT, CDR2 YYREEE (reference sequence). V was cut by 1 base and J by 5 bases, with 3 bases left in between. The CDR3 reads CASSLSETQYF. The CDR3 DNA is TGTGCCAGCAGCTTGTCTGAGACCCAGTACTTC.

This chain joins TRBV7-8 and TRBJ2-5, with TRBD2 matching 10 bases. This CDR3 contains 14 residues. The V gene's germline CDR1 is SGHVS and CDR2 FQNEAQ. After removal of 4 bases from V and 5 bases from J, the junction contained 4 bases not matched to a gene. The CDR3 here is CASSSRTSGETQYF. The CDR3 DNA reads TGTGCCAGCAGCTCCAGGACTAGCGGCGAGACCCAGTACTTC.